This T cell receptor (beta chain) is drawn from a study of cytotoxic CD8 clonotypes in ibrutinib-treated CLL. Study-wide context: There were about 11 relapsed/refractory patients and about 15 treatment-naive patients, and approximately 17 were IGHV unmutated.

Per the germline V gene, CDR1 is MNHEY and CDR2 is SVGAGI. Trimming took off 2 bases at V and 6 bases at J, with 17 bases between the two ends. This CDR3 has 16 amino acids. Clones were read by immunoSEQ multiplex PCR, and TCRdb kept only the in-frame ones, dropping some. Of roughly 250,000 clones listed, 70% are singletons. A word on this clone: Its antigen is unknown.

The study's findings and limits: Few clonotypes were public, and these shrank or held steady under treatment. Higher clonality was seen at ibrutinib response and a return toward baseline at progression. Progressing and sustained-remission patients had different sampling times.

This sequence was found in a human donor with chronic lymphocytic leukemia. Sequences were derived from PBMCs, sampled after 24 months of ibrutinib treatment. This chain joins TRBV6-5 and TRBJ2-1; a weak D match, TRBD2 (7 bases). The CDR3 region is CASSYGGGYNSNEQFF. The CDR3 region has the DNA TGTGCCAGCAGTTACGGGGGGGGCTATAACAGCAATGAGCAGTTCTTC.